This TCR beta chain was sequenced during a study of response to subunit inactivated influenza vaccine. Study-wide results and caveats: Each seasonal flu vaccination may recruit only limited new T cells, authors suggested.

The germline CDR1 and CDR2 sequences are DFQATT and SNEGSKA (reference sequence). V shed 0 bases and J shed 4 bases, with 13 bases lying between them. The CDR3 has 15 amino acids. In this sample, this clonotype turned up a few times. The antigen is not known. Each CDR3 protein is one row after TCRdb ran MiXCR on the RT-PCR reads. Among fewer than 650,000 distinct CDR3 sequences listed, 10% to 15% were seen once. The input for sequencing was PBMCs from blood, taken around seven weeks after vaccination. This sequence originates from a man aged 45-65 years who received an inactivated influenza vaccine. The rearrangement links TRBV20-1 to TRBJ2-1; D not resolved. The CDR3 nucleotides are TGCAGTGCTAGAGATCTCAGGAATACGTACAATGAGCAGTTCTTC. Translated, it gives CSARDLRNTYNEQFF.